These T cell receptor beta chains were read from a single sample in a study of cytomegalovirus exposure and HLA in healthy donors. Sequenced by immunoSEQ multiplex PCR; TCRdb stores in-frame clones only, minus some. The profile shows fewer than 100,000 clones, roughly 80% of them singletons. The source material was PBMCs. These receptors were taken from a woman aged 55-69 years in good health and CMV-seronegative. CDR3s include the opening cysteine and the closing phenylalanine or tryptophan. A D gene is named only where the DNA matches it firmly. Rows give clone size only sometimes, using once, few, many, or a class for an expanded clone.

size | D | J | V | CDR3 | DNA
NA | NA | TRBJ2-7 | TRBV28 | CATSERDEQYF | TGTGCCACCAGCGAGAGGGATGAGCAGTACTTC
few | TRBD1 | TRBJ2-7 | TRBV7-9 | CASRPQQGYEQYF | TGTGCCAGCAGACCCCAACAGGGGTACGAGCAGTACTTC
NA | TRBD1 | TRBJ2-6 | TRBV5-1 | CASSLGTGVGANVLTF | TGCGCCAGCAGCTTGGGGACAGGGGTTGGGGCCAACGTCCTGACTTTC
NA | TRBD1 | TRBJ2-5 | TRBV4-3 | CASSQDSGQGETQYF | TGCGCCAGCAGCCAAGATTCGGGACAGGGTGAGACCCAGTACTTC
few | TRBD1 | TRBJ1-4 | TRBV30 | CAWSVGTGDEKLFF | TGTGCCTGGAGTGTTGGGACAGGAGATGAAAAACTGTTTTTT
NA | TRBD1 | TRBJ1-2 | TRBV10-3 | CAIREAGQGASYDYGYTF | TGTGCCATCCGGGAAGCGGGACAGGGGGCGTCTTATGACTATGGCTACACCTTC
NA | NA | TRBJ2-3 | TRBV6-4 | CASSEIRGGAQYF | TGTGCCAGCAGTGAAATCCGAGGCGGGGCGCAGTATTTT
NA | NA | TRBJ2-3 | TRBV4-1 | CASSQDGTVSDSSTDTQYF | TGCGCCAGCAGCCAAGATGGTACTGTATCGGACAGTAGCACAGATACGCAGTATTTT
NA | TRBD1 | TRBJ1-4 | TRBV5-1 | CASTRGGESEKLFF | TGCGCCAGCACACGAGGGGGCGAAAGTGAAAAACTGTTTTTT
NA | TRBD1 | TRBJ1-2 | TRBV19 | CASSIGTGSNYGYTF | TGTGCCAGTAGTATCGGGACAGGGAGTAACTATGGCTACACCTTC
NA | NA | TRBJ2-7 | TRBV5-6 | CASTRGGNEQYF | TGTGCCAGCACTCGAGGAGGGAACGAGCAGTACTTC
once | NA | TRBJ2-1 | TRBV14 | CASSQGQAFYNEQFF | TGTGCCAGCAGCCAGGGGCAAGCCTTCTACAATGAGCAGTTCTTC
NA | NA | TRBJ2-1 | TRBV6-5 | CASSYTGTRNEQFF | TGTGCCAGCAGTTACACCGGGACTCGCAATGAGCAGTTCTTC
NA | NA | TRBJ2-5 | TRBV5-1 | CASSKDPPGGGETQYF | TGCGCCAGCAGCAAAGACCCCCCGGGGGGCGGAGAGACCCAGTACTTC
NA | NA | TRBJ2-1 | TRBV2 | CASSSLADSYNEQFF | TGTGCCAGCAGTTCCTTAGCAGACTCCTACAATGAGCAGTTCTTC
once | NA | TRBJ1-4 | TRBV6-5 | CASRDSSTNEKLFF | TGTGCCAGCCGTGACAGTTCAACTAATGAAAAACTGTTTTTT
once | NA | TRBJ1-6 | TRBV6-5 | CASSHHSNSPLHF | TGTGCCAGCAGTCACCACAGTAATTCACCCCTCCACTTT
NA | TRBD1 | TRBJ1-2 | TRBV4-3 | CASSQDRTGGGYTF | TGCGCCAGCAGCCAAGATAGGACAGGAGGCGGCTACACCTTC
NA | NA | TRBJ2-3 | TRBV9 | CASSVGLGLADTQYF | TGTGCCAGCAGCGTAGGTCTAGGTCTCGCAGATACGCAGTATTTT
few | NA | TRBJ1-5 | TRBV6-5 | CASSPGSYSNQPQHF | TGTGCCAGCAGCCCGGGATCTTATAGCAATCAGCCCCAGCATTTT
NA | NA | TRBJ2-5 | TRBV5-4 | CASSLGGQRRETQYF | TGTGCCAGCAGCTTGGGGGGGCAGCGGCGGGAGACCCAGTACTTC
NA | TRBD2 | TRBJ2-1 | TRBV18 | CASSPGLAGGNEQFF | TGTGCCAGCTCACCTGGGCTAGCGGGAGGCAATGAGCAGTTCTTC
NA | TRBD2 | TRBJ2-7 | TRBV25-1 | CASSDGGGGPYEQYF | TGTGCCAGCAGTGACGGAGGCGGGGGGCCCTACGAGCAGTACTTC
NA | NA | TRBJ2-7 | TRBV9 | CASSEGNSYEQYF | TGTGCCAGCAGCGAGGGGAACTCCTACGAGCAGTACTTC
NA | TRBD1 | TRBJ2-5 | TRBV7-9 | CASSYGTGVQETQYF | TGTGCCAGCAGCTATGGGACAGGGGTCCAAGAGACCCAGTACTTC
few | NA | TRBJ2-1 | TRBV4-3 | CASSQGTGDYNEQFF | TGCGCCAGCAGCCAAGGGACGGGAGATTACAATGAGCAGTTCTTC
NA | NA | TRBJ2-5 | TRBV5-1 | CASSLFWGEETQYF | TGCGCCAGCAGCCTTTTTTGGGGAGAAGAGACCCAGTACTTC
NA | NA | TRBJ2-7 | TRBV7-9 | CASSLEAIKEQGAVYEQYF | TGTGCCAGCAGCTTAGAAGCGATAAAGGAACAGGGTGCAGTCTACGAGCAGTACTTC
NA | TRBD1 | TRBJ2-7 | TRBV5-1 | CASSLPGQGNNEQYF | TGCGCCAGCAGCTTGCCGGGACAGGGTAATAACGAGCAGTACTTC
NA | TRBD2 | TRBJ2-3 | TRBV4-3 | CASSQGLAGGSTDTQYF | TGCGCCAGCAGCCAAGGGCTAGCGGGGGGGAGCACAGATACGCAGTATTTT
NA | TRBD2 | TRBJ2-7 | TRBV5-6 | CASSIAGESYEQYF | TGTGCCAGCAGCATTGCGGGGGAATCCTACGAGCAGTACTTC
NA | TRBD1 | TRBJ1-2 | TRBV4-3 | CASSQRDSNYGYTF | TGCGCCAGCAGCCAACGGGACAGTAACTATGGCTACACCTTC
NA | TRBD2 | TRBJ2-1 | TRBV13 | CASRDSSGRALGEQFF | TGTGCCAGCAGGGACTCAAGCGGGAGGGCCCTCGGTGAGCAGTTCTTC
NA | NA | TRBJ2-1 | TRBV29-1 | CSGGSYNEQFF | TGCAGCGGAGGTTCCTACAATGAGCAGTTCTTC
once | NA | TRBJ2-7 | TRBV6-1 | CASIGGNSREQYF | TGTGCCAGCATTGGGGGGAATTCGCGGGAGCAGTACTTC
NA | NA | TRBJ1-1 | TRBV4-1 | CASSQDRLMNTEAFF | TGCGCCAGCAGCCAAGACAGACTCATGAACACTGAAGCTTTCTTT
NA | NA | TRBJ2-5 | TRBV9 | CASSARSEETQYF | TGTGCCAGCAGCGCCCGGTCGGAAGAGACCCAGTACTTC
few | NA | TRBJ1-1 | TRBV5-6 | CASRVGQLLNTEAFF | TGTGCCAGCAGGGTCGGACAGTTACTGAACACTGAAGCTTTCTTT
NA | NA | TRBJ2-3 | TRBV19 | CASRERGSTDTQYF | TGTGCCAGTAGGGAACGGGGGTCCACAGATACGCAGTATTTT
NA | NA | TRBJ1-1 | TRBV7-9 | CASSAQGNTEAFF | TGTGCCAGCAGCGCACAGGGGAACACTGAAGCTTTCTTT
NA | NA | TRBJ2-7 | TRBV11-2 | CASGRGGYEQYF | TGTGCCAGCGGGCGAGGGGGCTACGAGCAGTACTTC
NA | TRBD1 | TRBJ2-2 | TRBV11-2 | CASLRDRQTGELFF | TGTGCCAGCCTGAGGGACAGACAAACCGGGGAGCTGTTTTTT
NA | TRBD2 | TRBJ2-1 | TRBV30 | CAWRPGLAGYNEQFF | TGTGCCTGGAGGCCAGGACTAGCGGGATACAATGAGCAGTTCTTC
NA | TRBD1 | TRBJ1-1 | TRBV30 | CAWRGQGETEAFF | TGTGCCTGGAGGGGACAGGGGGAAACTGAAGCTTTCTTT
NA | NA | TRBJ1-2 | TRBV19 | CASSKGDGGYTF | TGTGCCAGTAGTAAAGGGGATGGTGGCTACACCTTC
once | NA | TRBJ2-1 | TRBV25-1 | CASSDLRGYEQFF | TGTGCCAGCAGTGACCTTAGAGGTTACGAGCAGTTCTTC
NA | TRBD1 | TRBJ1-1 | TRBV5-4 | CASSKIDRGGDAFF | TGTGCCAGCAGCAAAATCGACAGGGGGGGCGATGCTTTCTTT
NA | NA | TRBJ2-6 | TRBV29-1 | CSVEDARVPGANVLTF | TGCAGCGTTGAAGATGCCAGGGTGCCTGGGGCCAACGTCCTGACTTTC
NA | NA | TRBJ1-2 | TRBV5-6 | CASSLEPTANYGYTF | TGTGCCAGCAGCTTGGAACCCACAGCTAACTATGGCTACACCTTC